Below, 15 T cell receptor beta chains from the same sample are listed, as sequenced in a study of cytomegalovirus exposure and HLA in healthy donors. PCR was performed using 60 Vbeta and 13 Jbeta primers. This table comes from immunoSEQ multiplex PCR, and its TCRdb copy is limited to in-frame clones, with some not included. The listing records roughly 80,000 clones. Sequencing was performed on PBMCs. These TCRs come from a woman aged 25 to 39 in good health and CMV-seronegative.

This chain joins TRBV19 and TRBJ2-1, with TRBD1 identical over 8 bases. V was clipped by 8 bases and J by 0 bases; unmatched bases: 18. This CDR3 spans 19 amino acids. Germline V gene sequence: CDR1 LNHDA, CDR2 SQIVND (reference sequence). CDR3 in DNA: TGTGCCAGTGCCCGGACAGGCCGGAACAGGGGGAGCTCCTACAATGAGCAGTTCTTC. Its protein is CASARTGRNRGSSYNEQFF.

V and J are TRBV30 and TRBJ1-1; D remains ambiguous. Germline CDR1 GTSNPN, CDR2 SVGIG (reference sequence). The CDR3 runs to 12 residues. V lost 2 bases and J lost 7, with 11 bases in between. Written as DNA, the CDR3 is TGTGCCTGGAGTATCATGGGCAGTGAAGCTTTCTTT. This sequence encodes CAWSIMGSEAFF. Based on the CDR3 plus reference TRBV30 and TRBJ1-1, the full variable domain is SQTIHQWPATLVQPVGSPLSLECTVEGTSNPNLYWYRQAAGRGLQLLFYSVGIGQISSEVPQNLSASRPQDRQFILSSKKLLLSDSGFYLCAWSIMGSEAFFGQGTRLTVV.

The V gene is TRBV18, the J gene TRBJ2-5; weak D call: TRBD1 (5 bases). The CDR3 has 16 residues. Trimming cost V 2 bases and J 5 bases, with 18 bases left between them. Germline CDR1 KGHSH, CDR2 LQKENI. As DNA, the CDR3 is TGTGCCAGCTCACCAGGCCCAGGACATCAACGGGAGACCCAGTACTTC. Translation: CASSPGPGHQRETQYF.

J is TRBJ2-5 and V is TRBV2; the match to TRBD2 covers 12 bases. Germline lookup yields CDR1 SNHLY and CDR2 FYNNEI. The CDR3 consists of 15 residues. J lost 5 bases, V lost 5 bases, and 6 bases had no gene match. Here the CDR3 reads CASSLTSGRMETQYF. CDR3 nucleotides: TGTGCCAGCAGTCTAACTAGCGGGAGGATGGAGACCCAGTACTTC.

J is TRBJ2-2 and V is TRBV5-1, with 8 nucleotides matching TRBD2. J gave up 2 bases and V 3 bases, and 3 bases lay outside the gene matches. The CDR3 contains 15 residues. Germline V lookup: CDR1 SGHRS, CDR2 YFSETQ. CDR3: CASSYSGDNTGELFF. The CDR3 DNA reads TGCGCCAGCAGCTATAGCGGGGACAACACCGGGGAGCTGTTTTTT.

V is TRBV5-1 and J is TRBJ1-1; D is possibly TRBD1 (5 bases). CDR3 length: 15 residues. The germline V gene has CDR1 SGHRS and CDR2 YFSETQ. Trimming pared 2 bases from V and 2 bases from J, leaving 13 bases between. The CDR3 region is CASSLWTIPNTEAFF. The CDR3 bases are TGCGCCAGCAGCTTATGGACAATCCCCAACACTGAAGCTTTCTTT.

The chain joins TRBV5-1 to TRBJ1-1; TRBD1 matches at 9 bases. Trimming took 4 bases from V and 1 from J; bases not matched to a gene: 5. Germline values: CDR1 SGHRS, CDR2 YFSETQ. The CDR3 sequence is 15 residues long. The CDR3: CASSLGQGSNTEAFF. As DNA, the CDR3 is TGCGCCAGCAGCCTCGGACAGGGGTCGAACACTGAAGCTTTCTTT.

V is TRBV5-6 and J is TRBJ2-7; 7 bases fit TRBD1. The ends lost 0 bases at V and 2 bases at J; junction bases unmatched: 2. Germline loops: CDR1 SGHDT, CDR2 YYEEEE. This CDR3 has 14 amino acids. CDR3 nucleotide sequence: TGTGCCAGCAGCTTGGAACAGGGGACCTACGAGCAGTACTTC. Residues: CASSLEQGTYEQYF.

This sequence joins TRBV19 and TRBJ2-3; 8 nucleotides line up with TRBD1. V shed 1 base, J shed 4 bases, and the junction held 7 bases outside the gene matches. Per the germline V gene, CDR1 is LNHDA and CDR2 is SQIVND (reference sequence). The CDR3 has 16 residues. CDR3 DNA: TGTGCCAGTAGTATAGCCCCCCGACAGGGGCCAGATACGCAGTATTTT. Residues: CASSIAPRQGPDTQYF. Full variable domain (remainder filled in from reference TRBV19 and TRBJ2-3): DGGITQSPKYLFRKEGQNVTLSCEQNLNHDAMYWYRQDPGQGLRLIYYSQIVNDFQKGDIAEGYSVSREKKESFPLTVTSAQKNPTAFYLCASSIAPRQGPDTQYFGPGTRLTVL.

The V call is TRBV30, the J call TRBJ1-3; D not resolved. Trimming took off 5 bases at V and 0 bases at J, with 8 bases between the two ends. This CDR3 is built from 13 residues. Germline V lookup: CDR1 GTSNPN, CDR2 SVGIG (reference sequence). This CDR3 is CAWGAASGNTIYF. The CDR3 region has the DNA TGTGCCTGGGGCGCGGCCTCTGGAAACACCATATATTTT.

CDR3 coding DNA: TGCGCCAGCAGCCAAGTTAGCGGGGGGTATTCCTACAATGAGCAGTTCTTC. Protein: CASSQVSGGYSYNEQFF. The J gene is TRBJ2-1, the V gene TRBV4-1, with 10 bases fitting TRBD2. V gave up 1 base and J gave up 1 base; unmatched junction bases: 4. Germline V lookup: CDR1 MGHRA, CDR2 YSYEKL. CDR3 size: 17 residues.

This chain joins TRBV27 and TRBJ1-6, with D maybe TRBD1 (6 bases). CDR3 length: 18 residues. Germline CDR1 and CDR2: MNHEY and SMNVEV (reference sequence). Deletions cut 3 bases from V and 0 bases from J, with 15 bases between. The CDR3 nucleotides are TGTGCCAGCAGTTTCCAGAAGGGGGGGAGCTCCTATAATTCACCCCTCCACTTT. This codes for CASSFQKGGSSYNSPLHF.

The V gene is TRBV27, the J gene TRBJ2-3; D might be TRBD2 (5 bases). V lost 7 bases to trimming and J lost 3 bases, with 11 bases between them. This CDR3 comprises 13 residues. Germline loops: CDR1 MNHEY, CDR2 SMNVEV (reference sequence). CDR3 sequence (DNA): TGTGCCAGCATGGGTCCGGGGACAGATACGCAGTATTTT. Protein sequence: CASMGPGTDTQYF.

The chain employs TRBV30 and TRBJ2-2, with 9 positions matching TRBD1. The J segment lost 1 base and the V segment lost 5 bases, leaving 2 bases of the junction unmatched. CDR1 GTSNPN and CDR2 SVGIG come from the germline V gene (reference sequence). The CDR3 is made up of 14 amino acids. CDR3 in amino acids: CAWGGQGNTGELFF. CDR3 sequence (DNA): TGTGCCTGGGGGGGACAGGGGAACACCGGGGAGCTGTTTTTT.

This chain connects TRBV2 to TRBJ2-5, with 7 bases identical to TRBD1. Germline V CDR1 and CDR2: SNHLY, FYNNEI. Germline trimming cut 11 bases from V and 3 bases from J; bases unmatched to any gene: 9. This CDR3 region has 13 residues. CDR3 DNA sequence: TGTGCCGGTCTTACCGGGACAGAAGAGACCCAGTACTTC. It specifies CAGLTGTEETQYF.